A single T cell receptor (beta chain) is shown here with its context. The record originates from a study of blood T cell repertoires in COVID-19. Study-wide background: Whether acute or convalescent, the COVID-19 samples came from the United States, Italy and Spain.

Only in-frame clones appear in the TCRdb table, and some are missing; sequencing was by immunoSEQ multiplex PCR. Of approximately 160,000 clones in the sample, about 86% were seen once. Trimming removed 0 bases from V and 0 bases from J, with 7 bases in between. The CDR3 covers 14 residues. The germline gives CDR1 SGHRS, CDR2 YFSETQ. This chain connects TRBV5-1 to TRBJ2-7; no reliable D call. The source is a man aged 50 to 60 with active or convalescent COVID-19. Sequencing was carried out using peripheral blood. CDR3 sequence reads: CASSLAVSSYEQYF. The CDR3 DNA is TGCGCCAGCAGCTTGGCCGTCAGCTCCTACGAGCAGTACTTC.